Following are 21 T cell receptor beta chains from one sample sequenced in a study of cytotoxic CD8 clonotypes in ibrutinib-treated CLL. The method was immunoSEQ multiplex PCR; TCRdb's version includes in-frame clones alone and lacks a portion of them. This table holds 130,000 to 150,000 clones, approximately 80% found once. Here the sequenced sample was PBMCs, taken after 12 months of ibrutinib treatment. All receptors derive from a human donor with chronic lymphocytic leukemia.

The chain couples TRBV28 to TRBJ2-1; 8 positions agree with TRBD1. Germline V CDR1 and CDR2: MDHEN, SYDVKM. The J segment lost 2 bases and the V segment lost 5 bases, leaving 5 bases of the junction unmatched. The CDR3 has 15 amino acids. The CDR3 DNA follows: TGTGCCAGCAGTCATCAGGGGGCTACCTACAATGAGCAGTTCTTC. Translating gives CASSHQGATYNEQFF.

CDR3 sequence: CASSLVWGKETQYF. The CDR3, as DNA: TGTGCCAGCAGCTTGGTTTGGGGGAAAGAGACCCAGTACTTC. The V call is TRBV7-6, the J call TRBJ2-5, with D possibly called TRBD1 or TRBD2 (5 bases each). Per the germline V gene, CDR1 is SGHVS and CDR2 is FNYEAQ. The V end lost 3 bases, the J end lost 3 bases, and 11 bases lay between the germline ends. CDR3 length: 14 amino acids.

The gene calls are TRBV7-6 and TRBJ2-2; the match to TRBD1 covers 7 bases. The germline gives CDR1 SGHVS, CDR2 FNYEAQ. V dropped 3 bases and J dropped 1; count of bases not matched to a gene: 5. The CDR3 is made up of 16 amino acids. CDR3 sequence reads: CASSLNRDRNTGELFF. CDR3 bases: TGTGCCAGCAGCTTGAACCGGGACAGGAACACCGGGGAGCTGTTTTTT. The full variable domain, rest sourced from reference TRBV7-6 and TRBJ2-2, is GAGVSQSPRYKVTKRGQDVALRCDPISGHVSLYWYRQALGQGPEFLTYFNYEAQQDKSGLPNDRFSAERPEGSISTLTIQRTEQRDSAMYRCASSLNRDRNTGELFFGEGSRLTVL.

This sequence joins TRBV11-3 and TRBJ1-1, with unresolved D. This CDR3 region has 14 residues. Trimming removed 0 bases from V and 6 bases from J, with 11 bases in between. The germline V gene has CDR1 SGHNT and CDR2 YENEEA. In DNA, the CDR3 is TGTGCCAGCAGCTTAGAGAGGGTATATCCTGAAGCTTTCTTT. This encodes CASSLERVYPEAFF. Variable domain in full (rest from reference TRBV11-3 and TRBJ1-1): EAGVVQSPRYKIIEKKQPVAFWCNPISGHNTLYWYLQNLGQGPELLIRYENEEAVDDSQLPKDRFSAERLKGVDSTLKIQPAELGDSAVYLCASSLERVYPEAFFGQGTRLTVV.

The chain carries TRBV4-2 and TRBJ2-7; weak D call: TRBD1 (5 bases). With 0 bases removed from V and 2 bases from J, the gap between germline ends came to 14 bases. The CDR3 is 16 residues long. CDR1 and CDR2 (germline): LGHNA, YNFKEQ. The DNA for the CDR3 is TGTGCCAGCAGCCAAGATCTGGGGCAACCAGCCTACGAGCAGTACTTC. Amino acids: CASSQDLGQPAYEQYF.

This clone was seen a single time. In DNA, the CDR3 is TGTGCCAGCAGCGCCCAAGCGACAGGGGGCACTGAAGCTTTCTTT. Amino acids: CASSAQATGGTEAFF. The rearrangement links TRBV7-9 to TRBJ1-1, with 9 positions matching TRBD1. V shed 5 bases and J 4 bases; nucleotides not matched to a gene: 8. CDR1 and CDR2 from the germline V gene are SEHNR and FQNEAQ (reference sequence). The CDR3 covers 15 residues. The full variable domain, its missing parts supplied by reference TRBV7-9 and TRBJ1-1, is DTGVSQNPRHKITKRGQNVTFRCDPISEHNRLYWYRQTLGQGPEFLTYFQNEAQLEKSRLLSDRFSAERPKGSFSTLEIQRTEQGDSAMYLCASSAQATGGTEAFFGQGTRLTVV.

V is TRBV6-4 and J is TRBJ2-3; D is uncertain. This CDR3 is built from 16 residues. Germline V lookup: CDR1 MRHNA, CDR2 SNTAGT. Trimming took off 6 bases at V and 0 bases at J, with 16 bases between the two ends. CDR3 in DNA: TGTGCCAGCAGCAACGGACGGACCCTAAGCACAGATACGCAGTATTTT. Encoded protein: CASSNGRTLSTDTQYF.

The rearrangement uses TRBV25-1 and TRBJ2-1; 7 bases fit TRBD2. Germline loops: CDR1 MGHDK, CDR2 SYGVNS. V was pared by 0 bases and J by 4 bases, with 6 bases of the junction left unmatched. The CDR3 contains 16 residues. The CDR3 DNA follows: TGTGCCAGCAGTGAATATGTGGGAGGGCGGTACAATGAGCAGTTCTTC. Its translation: CASSEYVGGRYNEQFF. Drawing the rest from reference TRBV25-1 and TRBJ2-1, the complete variable domain is EADIYQTPRYLVIGTGKKITLECSQTMGHDKMYWYQQDPGMELHLIHYSYGVNSTEKGDLSSESTVSRIRTEHFPLTLESARPSHTSQYLCASSEYVGGRYNEQFFGPGTRLTVL.

The chain is built from TRBV4-3 and TRBJ2-1; tentative D call: TRBD1 (5 bases). This CDR3 has 13 amino acids. CDR1 LGHNA and CDR2 YSLEER come from the germline V gene. V shed 2 bases and J shed 8 bases, with 10 bases lying between them. CDR3 loop: CASSQRGNYEQFF. The CDR3 DNA reads TGCGCCAGCAGCCAAAGGGGAAACTATGAGCAGTTCTTC.

The chain couples TRBV9 to TRBJ2-1; D might be TRBD2 (5 bases). Trimming stripped 2 bases from V and 10 bases from J, with 13 bases between. CDR1 is SGDLS and CDR2 is YYNGEE in the germline V gene. The CDR3 covers 13 residues. The CDR3 here is CASSVMGVGEQFF. CDR3 nucleotides: TGTGCCAGCAGCGTGATGGGAGTCGGGGAGCAGTTCTTC.

With respect to this clone: This specimen includes other DNA sequences encoding the same CDR3. The chain uses TRBV7-2 and TRBJ2-1; 9 bases are a match to TRBD2. V lost 2 bases, J lost 3 bases, and 2 bases stayed unmatched. This CDR3 is 15 amino acids long. Germline V lookup: CDR1 SGHTA, CDR2 FQGNSA. The CDR3 protein is CASSLLAGNYNEQFF. CDR3 nucleotide sequence: TGTGCCAGCAGCTTACTAGCGGGGAACTACAATGAGCAGTTCTTC.

This clone was observed a single time. This chain uses TRBV7-2 with TRBJ2-7; D unclear. The CDR3 consists of 12 residues. Germline values: CDR1 SGHTA, CDR2 FQGNSA. The V gene lost 3 bases and the J gene lost 9 bases, with 12 bases spanning the gap. This CDR3 reads CASSFSSYVQYF. CDR3 in DNA: TGTGCCAGCAGCTTTTCGTCATATGTGCAGTACTTC.

The chain couples TRBV6-1 to TRBJ1-1; D might be TRBD1 (5 bases). The germline V gene has CDR1 MNHNS and CDR2 SASEGT. CDR3 length equals 16 residues. V lost 2 bases, J lost 3 bases, and 16 bases lay in between. CDR3 sequence reads: CASSESKGRFDTEAFF. In DNA form, the CDR3 reads TGTGCCAGCAGTGAATCCAAGGGGAGGTTCGACACTGAAGCTTTCTTT.

The genes are TRBV5-5 and TRBJ2-1; 8 bases map to TRBD1. Germline V lookup: CDR1 SGHKS, CDR2 YYEKEE (reference sequence). This CDR3 region has 15 residues. V was pared by 4 bases and J by 5 bases, with 8 bases of the junction left unmatched. The CDR3 sequence is CASSRVRGQDNEQFF. For the CDR3, the DNA is TGTGCCAGCAGCAGAGTCAGGGGGCAAGACAATGAGCAGTTCTTC.

This clone was observed a handful of times. The chain couples TRBV19 to TRBJ2-7, with 7 positions matching TRBD2. J gave up 0 bases and V 4 bases, and 0 bases lay outside the gene matches. The CDR3 spans 13 residues. CDR1 is LNHDA, CDR2 SQIVND, per germline (reference sequence). Written as DNA, the CDR3 is TGTGCCAGTAGTAGGGACTACTCCTACGAGCAGTACTTC. Its translation is CASSRDYSYEQYF.

The table lists this clone with a few counts. The V and J genes are TRBV18 and TRBJ2-1; 7 bases are shared with TRBD1. From germline, CDR1 is KGHSH and CDR2 LQKENI. This CDR3 is built from 16 residues. The V and J ends lost 3 bases and 2 bases, in that order; junction bases with no gene match: 7. CDR3 in DNA: TGTGCCAGCTCACCTAATGGACAGGACACCTACAATGAGCAGTTCTTC. Translating gives CASSPNGQDTYNEQFF.

This chain joins TRBV4-2 and TRBJ2-3; D is unresolved. CDR1 and CDR2 (germline): LGHNA, YNFKEQ. The CDR3 extends over 17 amino acids. Between the trimmed V and J ends, which lost 0 bases and 5 bases, there was a span of 18 bases. The CDR3 coding sequence is TGTGCCAGCAGCCAAGAATCGTTAGCTGGGAATCAAGATACGCAGTATTTT. Protein: CASSQESLAGNQDTQYF.

The chain employs TRBV19 and TRBJ2-2; D is perhaps TRBD2 (5 bases). This CDR3 spans 16 amino acids. The germline V gene has CDR1 LNHDA and CDR2 SQIVND (reference sequence). V was clipped by 4 bases and J by 5 bases, with 17 bases between them. The CDR3 is CASSRLARGRTGELFF. The CDR3, as DNA: TGTGCCAGTAGTAGGCTAGCACGAGGGCGGACCGGGGAGCTGTTTTTT.

The chain combines TRBV29-1 with TRBJ1-2; a weak D match, TRBD1 (5 bases). With 4 bases removed from V and 6 bases from J, the gap between germline ends came to 9 bases. CDR1 SQVTM and CDR2 ANQGSEA come from the germline V gene. This CDR3 region has 11 residues. CDR3 amino acids: CSVGQDNGYTF. CDR3 in DNA: TGCAGCGTTGGCCAGGACAATGGCTACACCTTC.

The gene calls are TRBV7-8 and TRBJ2-7, with D perhaps matching TRBD2 (5 bases). Looked up from germline, CDR1 is SGHVS and CDR2 is FQNEAQ. Trimming removed 3 bases from V and 7 bases from J, with 16 bases in between. The CDR3 runs 14 residues. The CDR3 sequence: CASSLLLAPREQYF. Written as DNA, the CDR3 is TGTGCCAGCAGCTTGCTCCTAGCACCAAGGGAGCAGTACTTC.

This rearrangement joins TRBV5-4 to TRBJ2-1, with TRBD2 matching 8 bases. The CDR3 runs to 17 residues. V dropped 1 base and J dropped 7; count of bases not matched to a gene: 13. Germline assignment: CDR1 SGHNT and CDR2 YYREEE (reference sequence). The CDR3 here is CASSLMIGREVPNEQFF. For the CDR3, the DNA is TGTGCCAGCAGCTTGATGATCGGGCGGGAGGTCCCTAATGAGCAGTTCTTC.